This T cell receptor beta chain was captured in a study of vaccination and CD4 T cells after COVID-19 (dated by TCRdb to the early 2020s). Regarding the study in general: Convalescent patients had a positive SARS-CoV-2 result on nasal swab PCR, and of these patients, several had mild disease and one had severe disease. The convalescent cohort included six males and four females, with two Hispanic individuals, seven Caucasians, two Asians and one multiracial person. Participants got two doses of the Pfizer-BioNTech BNT162b2 vaccine (n=8) or two doses of the Moderna mRNA-1273 vaccine (n=2). Post-COVID blood samples were collected from convalescent patients a median of around 100 days after diagnosis, with a range of about 30 to 161 days. The time from the second vaccine dose to post-vaccine blood sampling had a median of 72 days and ranged from about 14 to 241 days. For stimulating the cultures, overlapping spike peptide pools were used, derived from SARS-CoV-2 as well as from the common cold coronaviruses HCoV-NL63, HCoV-OC43 and HCoV-229E. In control cultures, a CEFX viral epitope pool was used as positive control, an HIV-1 Nef peptide pool was used as negative control, or no peptide was added. The spike-specific CD4+ TCR repertoire was compared before and after mRNA vaccination in approximately ten COVID-19 convalescent patients and a handful of infection-naive healthy vaccine recipients. Overall study outcomes, separate from this receptor: The median count of SARS-CoV-2-reactive clonotypes went up from 20 to 25 after infection to 30 to 40 after vaccination, although the change was not significant. Relatively few convalescent patients were included in the study, and early timepoints after natural infection were not analyzed. In convalescent patients, nearly all vaccine-specific clones (304 of 307) were found to be mono-reactive for SARS-CoV-2 spike rather than cross-reactive with common cold coronaviruses. In convalescent patients, a median approximately 86% of post-vaccine SARS-CoV-2-reactive clones were detected only after vaccination, suggesting vaccine-specific priming.

For this clonotype: Its antigen is unknown. Base-call qualities are not available, and no considerably larger clone is one nucleotide away.

Taken with the paper, the label for treatment or condition translates to: roughly ten-day PBMC culture with coronavirus spike peptide pools or control peptides (ViraFEST assay). The ViraFEST assay was used in the study, in which antigen-specific T cells were expanded with peptide pools and expanded clonotypes were subsequently identified by TCR sequencing. The convalescent patients' positive SARS-CoV-2 PCR tests fell between March and December 2020, which was before the Alpha, Beta and Delta variants emerged in the United States. Each well held two million PBMCs cultured with roughly 9.2 ug/ml peptide pools in IMDM containing roughly 4.7% human AB serum and 10 IU/ml IL-2. Half of the culture medium was replaced with fresh IL-2-containing medium on days 3 and 7. CD4+ T cells were isolated after around 9 days of culture through negative selection using the EasySep CD4+ T cell isolation kit. PBMCs were separated from whole blood using Ficoll-Paque Plus gradient centrifugation and then either used fresh or cryopreserved at -140C. Culture conditions were generally each tested in triplicate wells.

The germline ends are 9 bases apart after V is trimmed by 8 bases and J by 5 bases. Spanning cysteine to phenylalanine, the CDR3 consists of 11 amino acids. The DNA shown is the 33-base CDR3, in frame from base 1. Taken from the germline V gene, the CDR1 and CDR2 loops are ENHRY and SYGVKD. The library relied on PCR. TCR sequencing of DNA from cultured CD4+ T cells used the Oncomine TCR Beta short-read assay at the Johns Hopkins FTIC core. Genomic DNA was extracted from the cultured CD4+ T cells with the QIAamp micro DNA kit. Oncomine TCR Beta libraries from cultured CD4+ T cells were pooled with unique dual indexes and sequenced on an Illumina iSeq 100. The authors processed their data as follows. Non-productive sequences were filtered out, and CDR3s that did not start with C, did not end with F or W, or were shorter than 7 amino acids were discarded. Antigen-specific clonotypes were identified with the MANAFEST web application by comparing peptide-stimulated wells with reference and other culture wells. For a clone to be called positive, the clone needed an FDR below 0.05, an odds ratio above 5, and a productive frequency above 0.1% in at least two of three replicate wells. Clonotypes that were significantly expanded in both SARS-CoV-2 spike wells and at least one common cold coronavirus spike condition were defined as cross-reactive. CDR3 homology was assessed with Levenshtein distances (stringdist) and unrooted phylogenetic trees (ape) in R version 3.6.1. TCRdb itself trimmed the public reads at Q25 with fastp, ran MiXCR and retained productive beta chains. Every entry covers one CDR3 protein and lists the most common genes and DNA from its rows. TCRdb's processing, not the authors' own work, is the source of the V and J calls. Within this sample are around 13,000 distinct CDR3 sequences, with approximately 58% of them counted one time only. The ten largest make up roughly 7.1% of the sample.

Recombination linked TRBV10-3 to TRBJ1-1; no D segment can be confidently identified. Source: CD4+ T cells from blood, cultured in vitro, taken before SARS-CoV-2 vaccination. This clonotype originated in a human donor who had recovered from COVID-19. Read as DNA, the sequence is TGTGCCATCTCTAGAGGGACTGAAGCTTTCTTT. Its protein reads: CAISRGTEAFF.